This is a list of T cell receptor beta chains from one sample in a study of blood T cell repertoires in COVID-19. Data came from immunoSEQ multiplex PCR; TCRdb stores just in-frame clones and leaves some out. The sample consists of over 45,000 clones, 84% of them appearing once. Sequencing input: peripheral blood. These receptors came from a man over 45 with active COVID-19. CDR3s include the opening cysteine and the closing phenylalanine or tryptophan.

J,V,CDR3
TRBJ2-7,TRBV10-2,CASSESGGAIYEQYF
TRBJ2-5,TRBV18,CASSPEGEETQYF
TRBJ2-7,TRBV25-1,CASTPGGGEQYF
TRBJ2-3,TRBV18,CASSPSTDTQYF
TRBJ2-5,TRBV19,CASSLLAGGLETQYF
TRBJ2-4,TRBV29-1,CSVVAGGHQKDIQYF
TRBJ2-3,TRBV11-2,CASSLKTSGVTDTQYF
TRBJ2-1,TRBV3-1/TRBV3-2,CASSQDRDRERKNNEQFF
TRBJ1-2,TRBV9,CASSEGQGLIGGYTF
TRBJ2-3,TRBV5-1,CASKPGQFDTDTQYF
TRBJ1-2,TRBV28,CASSLPQGSGYTF
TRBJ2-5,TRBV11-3,CASSLGLTGGEETQYF
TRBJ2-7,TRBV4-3,CASSLRIAQGSYEQYF
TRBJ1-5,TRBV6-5,CASSYGVGNQPQHF
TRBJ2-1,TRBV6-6,CASSYRDRGDEQFF
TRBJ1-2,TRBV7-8,CASSLEQGELYGYTF
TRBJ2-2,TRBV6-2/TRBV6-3,CASSYPWGDTGELFF
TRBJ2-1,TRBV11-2,CASTRVSSYNEQFF
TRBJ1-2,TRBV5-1,CASTVQPTANYGYTF
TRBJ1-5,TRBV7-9,CASSVSGDSYSNQPQHF
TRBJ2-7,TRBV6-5,CASSFPAGMGEQYF
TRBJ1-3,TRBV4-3,CASSQDSGGTSGNTIYF
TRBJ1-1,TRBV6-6,CASSPFGGTEAFF
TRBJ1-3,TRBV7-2,CASSSRGRSGNTIYF
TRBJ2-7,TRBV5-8,CASIRGSDYEQYF
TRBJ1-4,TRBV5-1,CASSPVGHDEKLFF
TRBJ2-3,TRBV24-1,CATSDLGSSTDTQYF
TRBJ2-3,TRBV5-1,CASSLQGAVGTDTQYF
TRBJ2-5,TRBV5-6,CASSLQLAGGETQYF
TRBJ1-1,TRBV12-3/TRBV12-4,CASSPGVAEAFF
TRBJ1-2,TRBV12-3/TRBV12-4,CASSFETARGYTF
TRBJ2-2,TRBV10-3,CAISESPGAGPHTGELFF
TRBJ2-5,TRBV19,CASSGAGQETQYF
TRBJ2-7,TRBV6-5,CASSYSSSGGYEQYF
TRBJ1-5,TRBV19,CASSGRRVNQPQHF
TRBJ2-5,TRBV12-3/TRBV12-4,CASSSRGPETQYF
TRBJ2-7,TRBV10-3,CAIRDLDRDYEQYF
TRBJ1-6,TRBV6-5,CASRPGQYNSPLHF
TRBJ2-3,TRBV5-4,CASSPGLAGANGRTDTQYF
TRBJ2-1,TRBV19,CASSIGSGGYNEQFF
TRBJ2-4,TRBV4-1,CASSGGYPKNIQYF
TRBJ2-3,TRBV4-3,CASSPGQGTDTQYF
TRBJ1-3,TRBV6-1,CASSEHRGPGNTIYF
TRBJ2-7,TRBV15,CATSRPQGNEQYF
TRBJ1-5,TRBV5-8,CASSRQAPQPQHF
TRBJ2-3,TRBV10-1,CASSRRYTDTQYF
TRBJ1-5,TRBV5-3,CARSFPCRGGSLSGTQPQHF
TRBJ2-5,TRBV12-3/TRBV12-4,CASSSEQGETQYF
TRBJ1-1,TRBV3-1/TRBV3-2,CASSQGGDTEAFF
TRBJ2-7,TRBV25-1,CASSVGQGYEQYF
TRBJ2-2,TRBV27,CASSTLAGGPTGELFF
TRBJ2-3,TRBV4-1,CASSTRGGSTDTQYF